This T cell receptor (beta chain) comes out of a study of response to subunit inactivated influenza vaccine. Whole-study findings and limits: Each seasonal influenza vaccination recruits few new T cells, the authors suggested.

This clonotype was counted between two and nine times. What it recognizes is unknown. Germline CDR1 KGHSH, CDR2 LQKENI. The germline V and J ends were trimmed by 5 bases and 4 bases, with 14 bases remaining between them. This CDR3 spans 14 amino acids. In TCRdb, the RT-PCR reads were re-called with MiXCR into one record per CDR3 protein. The sample contains roughly 570,000 distinct CDR3 sequences, about 15% of which appear only once. This chain links TRBV18 with TRBJ1-2; no clear D. The TCR was taken from a man aged 45-60 years who received an inactivated influenza vaccine. The material sequenced was PBMCs from blood, taken 11 to 12 days after vaccination. This CDR3 reads CASSVPGKGYGYTF. In nucleotides, the CDR3 is TGTGCCAGCTCAGTGCCGGGAAAGGGCTATGGCTACACCTTC.